This T cell receptor beta chain was documented in a study of blood T cell repertoires in COVID-19. At the level of the study: Sites across the United States, Italy and Spain contributed samples from acute and convalescent COVID-19. The analysed material was cDNA or gDNA that came from T cells, B-cell-depleted T cells, or PBMCs.

Original methodology: Amplification of reference gene primers was used by the study to estimate nucleated cell counts. Sequencing used immunoSEQ multiplex PCR; TCRdb keeps in-frame clones, though not all of them. V and J calls and clone size are as listed in that table; D and trimming were resolved from the DNA. The data show 160,000 or so clones, with roughly 93% seen just once and less than 2.5% held by the top ten. The CDR3 has 16 residues. V shed 5 bases and J shed 4 bases, with 18 bases lying between them. CDR1 SGHAT and CDR2 FQNNGV come from the germline V gene. The origin of this receptor is a man aged 18 to 29 with acute or convalescent COVID-19. Sequenced input: peripheral blood. V gene TRBV11-2 combines with J gene TRBJ2-1; a possible D gene is TRBD2 (7 bases). CDR3 loop: CASSPDRGTTYNEQFF. CDR3 DNA: TGTGCCAGCAGCCCCGATAGGGGGACTACATACAATGAGCAGTTCTTC.